Each of the 23 T cell receptor beta chains below was sequenced from the same sample in a study of beta chain features in type 1 diabetes. As every portion of the isolated RNA was reverse transcribed, the sequencing read expressed TCRB transcripts. The data were produced by immunoSEQ multiplex PCR, yet TCRdb's version contains in-frame clones alone and is incomplete. The table has about 260,000 clones, around 20% seen once; the top ten hold 0.028%. These receptors lack a known antigen. Notes on the study in general: Across all four CD4+ subsets, people with type 1 diabetes showed modestly shorter TCRB CDR3s.

The sequenced sample was naive CD4+ T cells from blood. The origin of the receptors is a woman aged 40 to 49 with type 1 diabetes.

This sequence joins TRBV28 and TRBJ1-2; D is ambiguous. The CDR3 has 12 amino acids. In germline, CDR1 is MDHEN, CDR2 SYDVKM. With 4 bases removed from V and 6 bases from J, the gap between germline ends came to 9 bases. The DNA of the CDR3 is TGTGCCAGCAGTTACCCCAGTGATGGCTACACCTTC. Translating gives CASSYPSDGYTF.

In its sample, this clone was seen a few times. CDR3 DNA sequence: TGTGCCATCAGTGAACAGGACAATGAGCAGTTCTTC. It translates to CAISEQDNEQFF. This sequence joins TRBV10-3 and TRBJ2-1, with a possible D match to TRBD1 (5 bases). Trimming removed 3 bases at V and 5 bases at J, with 5 bases between. CDR1 ENHRY and CDR2 SYGVKD come from the germline V gene. The CDR3 consists of 12 residues.

This clone was counted a few times. V gene TRBV4-3 combines with J gene TRBJ2-1; 10 bases fit TRBD2. Germline CDR1 reads LGHNA; CDR2 reads YSLEER. The CDR3 covers 16 residues. Unmatched junction bases numbered 5, after V lost 0 bases and J lost 6 bases. The CDR3 coding sequence is TGCGCCAGCAGCCAAGAGCTAGCGGGAGTGTCCAATGAGCAGTTCTTC. Residues: CASSQELAGVSNEQFF.

The V and J genes are TRBV6-6 and TRBJ2-5; TRBD1 matches 7 bases. Germline V gene lookup returns CDR1 MNHNY and CDR2 SVGAGI (reference sequence). J gave up 5 bases and V 6 bases, and 12 bases lay outside the gene matches. The CDR3 is 15 residues long. DNA of the CDR3: TGTGCCAGCAGGGCCGACAGGGCTGTAGTGGAGACCCAGTACTTC. Its protein is CASRADRAVVETQYF.

The rearrangement joins TRBV4-1 to TRBJ1-1; D uncertain. V was cut by 4 bases and J by 1 base, with 13 bases left in between. CDR3 length equals 15 residues. Germline CDR1 and CDR2: MGHRA and YSYEKL. The CDR3: CASSRPQTANTEAFF. The CDR3 nucleotides read TGCGCCAGCAGCCGACCCCAAACAGCGAACACTGAAGCTTTCTTT.

The chain carries TRBV15 and TRBJ2-6, with 7 bases identical to TRBD1. Germline CDR1 reads LNHNV; CDR2 reads YYDKDF (reference sequence). Trimming removed 5 bases from V and 0 bases from J; junction bases left unmatched: 7. The CDR3 is 17 residues long. Written as DNA, the CDR3 is TGTGCCACCAGCTTCCGGGACAGTGTCTCTGGGGCCAACGTCCTGACTTTC. This codes for CATSFRDSVSGANVLTF.

V is TRBV28 and J is TRBJ1-1; D is unresolved. V dropped 5 bases and J dropped 9 bases, with 13 bases sitting between them. CDR1 MDHEN and CDR2 SYDVKM come from the germline V gene. This CDR3 has 12 residues. The CDR3 nucleotides are TGTGCCAGCAGTCTGCCGGGAGCCCAAGCTTTCTTT. This encodes CASSLPGAQAFF.

This clone was recorded a few times. The gene calls are TRBV9 and TRBJ2-7; the D gene is possibly TRBD1 (6 bases). Germline CDR1 reads SGDLS; CDR2 reads YYNGEE. Trimming cost V 1 base and J 2 bases, with 10 bases left between them. The CDR3 has 14 residues. CDR3 nucleotides: TGTGCCAGCAGCGTACAGGGGACCGCCTACGAGCAGTACTTC. It translates to CASSVQGTAYEQYF.

Concerning this clone: Additional DNA sequences in this sample encode the identical CDR3. The chain couples TRBV29-1 to TRBJ1-1; D is undetermined. V was clipped by 1 base and J by 0 bases, with 9 bases between them. The germline V gene encodes CDR1 SQVTM and CDR2 ANQGSEA. The CDR3 runs 14 residues. CDR3 DNA: TGCAGCGTTGAAGTAACAGCCATGAACACTGAAGCTTTCTTT. Amino acids: CSVEVTAMNTEAFF.

The chain recombines TRBV9 with TRBJ2-7; D is possibly TRBD1 (7 bases). Germline V CDR1 and CDR2: SGDLS, YYNGEE. The V and J ends lost 4 bases and 3 bases respectively, with 17 bases between them. The CDR3 is 15 amino acids. CDR3 in amino acids: CASSTQGGSDYEQYF. CDR3 coding DNA: TGTGCCAGCAGCACTCAGGGGGGCTCTGACTACGAGCAGTACTTC.

V and J are TRBV15 and TRBJ1-1; 7 bases align to TRBD1. V dropped 3 bases and J dropped 4; count of bases not matched to a gene: 8. The CDR3 is 15 amino acids. Germline values: CDR1 LNHNV, CDR2 YYDKDF (reference sequence). CDR3 residues: CATSSYTRGTTEAFF. In DNA, the CDR3 is TGTGCCACCAGCAGTTATACCAGGGGGACCACTGAAGCTTTCTTT.

V usage is TRBV5-1 and J usage is TRBJ2-3; 12 bases fit TRBD1. The ends lost 3 bases at V and 6 bases at J; junction bases unmatched: 14. CDR1 and CDR2 from the germline V gene are SGHRS and YFSETQ. The CDR3 is 18 amino acids. CDR3 loop: CASSSPTGQGATRDTQYF. As DNA, the CDR3 is TGCGCCAGCAGCTCCCCAACGGGACAGGGGGCTACCAGGGATACGCAGTATTTT.

V usage is TRBV9 and J usage is TRBJ2-1; 7 bases match TRBD1. The CDR3 covers 14 residues. Germline-derived CDR1 and CDR2 are SGDLS and YYNGEE. The V and J ends lost 3 bases and 2 bases, in that order; junction bases with no gene match: 2. CDR3 bases: TGTGCCAGCAGCGGGACAGGCGCCTACAATGAGCAGTTCTTC. Translation gives CASSGTGAYNEQFF.

This chain joins TRBV7-7 and TRBJ2-5; 7 positions match TRBD1. Germline CDR1 SSHAT, CDR2 FNYEAQ (reference sequence). The V segment lost 6 bases and the J segment 1 base; nucleotides outside the gene matches: 8. The CDR3 runs to 15 residues. The CDR3 sequence is CASSPTGTAQETQYF. The CDR3 DNA is TGTGCCAGCAGTCCCACCGGGACAGCCCAAGAGACCCAGTACTTC.

This clone was counted a few times. One end of the junction does not line up with germline, which may come from a read error. The rearrangement uses TRBV6-5 and TRBJ2-7; D might be TRBD2 (5 bases). Germline lookup yields CDR1 MNHEY and CDR2 SVGAGI. CDR3 length: 14 residues. CDR3 residues: CAISESEGPYEQYF. CDR3 in DNA: TGTGCCATCAGTGAGTCTGAGGGTCCCTACGAGCAGTACTTC.

The V gene is TRBV13, the J gene TRBJ2-4; 8 bases are a match to TRBD2. Germline CDR1 is PRHDT and CDR2 is FYEKMQ (reference sequence). This CDR3 is built from 15 residues. Trimming cost V 5 bases and J 7 bases; bases outside gene matches: 10. The CDR3 DNA reads TGTGCCAGCAGCCCGGACGGGGGGGCAGGGAACATTCAGTACTTC. Translating gives CASSPDGGAGNIQYF.

The sample holds a few counts of this clone. The chain is built from TRBV5-1 and TRBJ1-2; D is undetermined. The germline V gene encodes CDR1 SGHRS and CDR2 YFSETQ. The CDR3 spans 13 residues. Trimming removed 2 bases at V and 1 base at J, with 6 bases between. The CDR3 sequence is CASSFENNYGYTF. In DNA, the CDR3 is TGCGCCAGCAGCTTCGAGAATAACTATGGCTACACCTTC.

Points on this clone: At one end the junction does not follow the germline gene, possibly because of a read error. The J gene is TRBJ2-1, the V gene TRBV7-2; 9 nucleotides align to TRBD1. This CDR3 contains 13 residues. Germline V lookup: CDR1 SGHTA, CDR2 FQGNSA. The CDR3 reads CASSLAGRDRDVF. The CDR3 DNA sequence: TGTGCCAGCAGCTTAGCTGGCCGGGACAGGGATGTCTTC.

This clone was observed a few times. The gene calls are TRBV5-1 and TRBJ2-7; a possible D gene is TRBD2 (6 bases). Deletions cut 0 bases from V and 6 bases from J, with 10 bases between. Germline assignment: CDR1 SGHRS and CDR2 YFSETQ. The length of the CDR3 is 13 residues. CDR3 in DNA: TGCGCCAGCAGCTTGGGACTAGTGGGCGAGCAGTACTTC. Its protein is CASSLGLVGEQYF.

This clone was detected a few times. The V call is TRBV18, the J call TRBJ2-1; D ambiguous. Germline V gene lookup returns CDR1 KGHSH and CDR2 LQKENI. Trimming shortened V by 2 bases and J by 5 bases, and 10 bases separated the two germline ends. The CDR3 has 14 amino acids. The CDR3 region is CASSPRSADNEQFF. The DNA of the CDR3 is TGTGCCAGCTCACCAAGAAGCGCGGACAATGAGCAGTTCTTC. Based on the CDR3 plus reference TRBV18 and TRBJ2-1, the full variable domain is NAGVMQNPRHLVRRRGQEARLRCSPMKGHSHVYWYRQLPEEGLKFMVYLQKENIIDESGMPKERFSAEFPKEGPSILRIQQVVRGDSAAYFCASSPRSADNEQFFGPGTRLTVL.

The rearrangement links TRBV5-1 to TRBJ2-7; weak D call: TRBD2 (5 bases). Between the trimmed V and J ends, which lost 4 bases and 2 bases, there was a span of 16 bases. The CDR3 sequence is 15 residues long. Germline CDR1 reads SGHRS; CDR2 reads YFSETQ. CDR3 in DNA: TGCGCCAGCAGCCAGATGAGCGGAGCGCCCTACGAGCAGTACTTC. Encoded protein: CASSQMSGAPYEQYF.

This clone appeared a few times. The gene calls are TRBV4-2 and TRBJ2-7; D is possibly TRBD2 (6 bases). Trimming cost V 0 bases and J 5 bases, with 17 bases left between them. This CDR3 has 16 residues. CDR1 and CDR2 from the germline V gene are LGHNA and YNFKEQ. The CDR3 loop is CASSQDPAGGLDEQYF. CDR3 in DNA: TGTGCCAGCAGCCAAGATCCAGCCGGGGGTCTGGACGAGCAGTACTTC.

This clone was counted between two and nine times. The chain uses TRBV7-2 and TRBJ2-1; no clear D gene. The germline CDR1 and CDR2 sequences are SGHTA and FQGNSA. This CDR3 is built from 15 residues. V lost 2 bases to trimming and J lost 5 bases, with 13 bases between them. CDR3 region: CASSLLGLGHNEQFF. CDR3 sequence (DNA): TGTGCCAGCAGCTTACTCGGCCTAGGCCACAATGAGCAGTTCTTC.